This record looks at one T cell receptor beta chain sequence and its context. Its antigen is unknown. Sequenced by immunoSEQ multiplex PCR; TCRdb stores in-frame clones only, minus some. The sample records 4,700 or so clones, 70% to 80% being singletons. The sample originates from a study of neoadjuvant nivolumab and ipilimumab in lung cancer. General study points: Resected tumors had greater TCR richness and clonality than uninvolved lung. Pathologic regression was not significantly tied to TCR clonality.

The receptor's source is an adult with non-small cell lung cancer. The specimen comprised adjacent normal lung tissue, sampled after neoadjuvant nivolumab, alone or with ipilimumab, at or shortly before surgery.

This CDR3 reads CASSRIQRASNQPQHF. The CDR3 bases are TGTGCCAGTAGTCGTATACAGCGGGCGAGCAATCAGCCCCAGCATTTT. The rearrangement links TRBV19 to TRBJ1-5; D call uncertain. This CDR3 has 16 amino acids. V was shortened by 5 bases and J by 1 base, with 15 bases between the two germline ends. Germline CDR1 reads LNHDA; CDR2 reads SQIVND (reference sequence).